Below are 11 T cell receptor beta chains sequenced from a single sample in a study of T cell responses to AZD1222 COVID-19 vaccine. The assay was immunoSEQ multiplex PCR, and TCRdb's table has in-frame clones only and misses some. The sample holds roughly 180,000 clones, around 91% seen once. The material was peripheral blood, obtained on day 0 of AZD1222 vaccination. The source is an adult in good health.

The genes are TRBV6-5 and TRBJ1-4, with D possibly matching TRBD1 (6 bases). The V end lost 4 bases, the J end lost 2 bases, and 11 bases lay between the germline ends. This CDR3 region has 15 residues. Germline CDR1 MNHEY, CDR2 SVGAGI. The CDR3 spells CASSWGHATNEKLFF. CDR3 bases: TGTGCCAGCAGTTGGGGACATGCGACTAATGAAAAACTGTTTTTT.

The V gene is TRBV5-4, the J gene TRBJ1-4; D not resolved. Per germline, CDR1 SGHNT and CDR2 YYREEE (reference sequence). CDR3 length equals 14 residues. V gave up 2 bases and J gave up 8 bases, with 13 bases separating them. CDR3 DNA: TGTGCCAGCAGCTTACGAGGGTTAGGGGAAAAACTGTTTTTT. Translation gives CASSLRGLGEKLFF.

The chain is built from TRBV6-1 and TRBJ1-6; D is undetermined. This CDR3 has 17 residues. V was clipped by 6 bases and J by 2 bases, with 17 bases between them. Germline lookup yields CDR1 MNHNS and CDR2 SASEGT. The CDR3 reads CASRELWTETYNSPLHF. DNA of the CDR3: TGTGCCAGCAGGGAATTGTGGACGGAAACCTATAATTCACCCCTCCACTTT.

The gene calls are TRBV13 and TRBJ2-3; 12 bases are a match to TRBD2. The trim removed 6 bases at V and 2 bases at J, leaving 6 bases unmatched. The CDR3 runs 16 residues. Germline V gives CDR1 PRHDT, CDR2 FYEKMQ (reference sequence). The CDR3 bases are TGTGCCAGCAGTCTTACTAGCGGGGGGACCACAGATACGCAGTATTTT. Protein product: CASSLTSGGTTDTQYF.

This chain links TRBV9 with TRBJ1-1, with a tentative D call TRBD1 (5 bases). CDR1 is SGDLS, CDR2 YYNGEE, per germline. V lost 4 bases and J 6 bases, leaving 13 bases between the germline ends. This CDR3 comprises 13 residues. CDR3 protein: CASSSRDAAEAFF. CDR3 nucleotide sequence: TGTGCCAGCAGCAGCCGGGACGCGGCTGAAGCTTTCTTT. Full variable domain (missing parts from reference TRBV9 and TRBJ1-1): DSGVTQTPKHLITATGQRVTLRCSPRSGDLSVYWYQQSLDQGLQFLIQYYNGEERAKGNILERFSAQQFPDLHSELNLSSLELGDSALYFCASSSRDAAEAFFGQGTRLTVV.

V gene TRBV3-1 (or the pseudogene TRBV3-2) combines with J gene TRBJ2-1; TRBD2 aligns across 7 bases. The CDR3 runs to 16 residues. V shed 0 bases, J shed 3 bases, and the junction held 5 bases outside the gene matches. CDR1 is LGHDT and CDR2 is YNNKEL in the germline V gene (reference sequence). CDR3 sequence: CASSQDSGGLYNEQFF. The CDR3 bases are TGTGCCAGCAGCCAAGACTCGGGGGGTCTCTACAATGAGCAGTTCTTC.

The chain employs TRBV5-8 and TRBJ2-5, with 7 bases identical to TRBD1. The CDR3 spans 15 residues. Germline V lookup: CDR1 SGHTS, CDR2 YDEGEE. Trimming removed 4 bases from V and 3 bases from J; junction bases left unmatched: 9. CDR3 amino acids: CASSTQMTGKETQYF. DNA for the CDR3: TGTGCCAGCAGCACGCAAATGACAGGGAAAGAGACCCAGTACTTC.

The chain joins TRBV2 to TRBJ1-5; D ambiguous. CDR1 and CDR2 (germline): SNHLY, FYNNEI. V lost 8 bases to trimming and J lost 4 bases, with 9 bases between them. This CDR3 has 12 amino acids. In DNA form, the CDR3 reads TGTGCCAGCCGGTCCGATAATCAGCCCCAGCATTTT. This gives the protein CASRSDNQPQHF. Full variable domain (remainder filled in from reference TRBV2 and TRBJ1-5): EPEVTQTPSHQVTQMGQEVILRCVPISNHLYFYWYRQILGQKVEFLVSFYNNEISEKSEIFDDQFSVERPDGSNFTLKIRSTKLEDSAMYFCASRSDNQPQHFGDGTRLSIL.

The chain's CDR3 is CASGYTPDYGYTF. Here the CDR3 DNA reads TGTGCCAGCGGATATACCCCTGACTATGGCTACACCTTC. The gene calls are TRBV2 and TRBJ1-2; D remains ambiguous. The germline CDR1 and CDR2 sequences are SNHLY and FYNNEI. The length of the CDR3 is 13 residues. The germline V and J ends were trimmed by 8 bases and 3 bases, with 13 bases remaining between them.

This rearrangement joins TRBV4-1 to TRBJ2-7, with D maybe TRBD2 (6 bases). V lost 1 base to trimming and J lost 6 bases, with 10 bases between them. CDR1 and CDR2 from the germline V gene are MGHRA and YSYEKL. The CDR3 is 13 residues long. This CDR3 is CASSQVEGSEQYV. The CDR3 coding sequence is TGCGCCAGCAGCCAAGTGGAGGGTTCCGAGCAGTACGTC.

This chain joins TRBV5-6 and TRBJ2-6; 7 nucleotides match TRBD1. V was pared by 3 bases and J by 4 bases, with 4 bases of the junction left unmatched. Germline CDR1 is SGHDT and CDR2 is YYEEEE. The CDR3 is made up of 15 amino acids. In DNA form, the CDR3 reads TGTGCCAGCAGCTCACAGGGGACAGGGGCCAACGTCCTGACTTTC. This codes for CASSSQGTGANVLTF.